This T cell receptor (beta chain) derives from a study of CD8+ T cells in alopecia areata. Study-level background: Tofacitinib lasted 6 to 18 months, then 6 months off drug.

Concerning this clone: Its specificity is not known.

Treatment described: oral pan-JAK inhibitor, 5-10 mg twice daily. As part of sample collection, lesional scalp punch biopsies and peripheral blood were taken from alopecia areata patients. Findings of the study overall: Clonality was higher in lesional than normal scalp, especially in alopecia totalis/universalis. Persistence of many expanded lesional clones was seen in scalp and blood during tofacitinib.

Extraction and reverse transcription of RNA yielded cDNA as the sequencing template. TCRdb's copy holds only in-frame clones and misses some; the assay was immunoSEQ multiplex PCR. The sample records about 120,000 clones, roughly 63% being singletons. The V end was cut by 6 bases, the J end by 4 bases, with 12 bases between. Germline values: CDR1 SQVTM, CDR2 ANQGSEA. The CDR3 contains 13 residues. The sequenced sample was CD8+ T cells sorted from blood, obtained at week 4, from a patient treated with tofacitinib. The TCR comes from a human donor with alopecia areata. The chain is built from TRBV29-1 and TRBJ2-2; unclear D gene. The CDR3 DNA follows: TGCAGCGTGGACCCTGTCGGCACCGGGGAGCTGTTTTTT. This codes for CSVDPVGTGELFF.